This T cell receptor beta chain was retrieved from a study of blood T cell repertoires in COVID-19. At the level of the study: Acute and convalescent COVID-19 specimens originated in the United States, Italy and Spain. PBMCs, B-cell-depleted T cells, or T cells were the source of the cDNA or gDNA that made up the material.

Trimming stripped 4 bases from V and 4 bases from J, with 17 bases between. From germline, CDR1 is SGDLS and CDR2 YYNGEE. The CDR3 extends over 15 amino acids. As processed by the authors: Amplification of reference gene primers provided the estimated nucleated cell counts. Some clones are missing from TCRdb's copy, which holds only in-frame ones; the method was immunoSEQ multiplex PCR. The V and J calls and the clone size are those of that table, but D and trimming were determined from the DNA. This sample has 310,000 or so clones; almost 90% occur once, and the top ten carry 1.7%. This clonotype was obtained from a woman aged 18-29 years with acute COVID-19. The chain links TRBV9 to TRBJ1-2, with a tentative D call TRBD1 (6 bases). Sequencing was carried out using PBMCs or T cells enriched from blood (not recorded which). The CDR3 nucleotides read TGTGCCAGCAGCCCCTCGGGGGGGGGCTTCTATGGCTACACCTTC. It encodes CASSPSGGGFYGYTF.